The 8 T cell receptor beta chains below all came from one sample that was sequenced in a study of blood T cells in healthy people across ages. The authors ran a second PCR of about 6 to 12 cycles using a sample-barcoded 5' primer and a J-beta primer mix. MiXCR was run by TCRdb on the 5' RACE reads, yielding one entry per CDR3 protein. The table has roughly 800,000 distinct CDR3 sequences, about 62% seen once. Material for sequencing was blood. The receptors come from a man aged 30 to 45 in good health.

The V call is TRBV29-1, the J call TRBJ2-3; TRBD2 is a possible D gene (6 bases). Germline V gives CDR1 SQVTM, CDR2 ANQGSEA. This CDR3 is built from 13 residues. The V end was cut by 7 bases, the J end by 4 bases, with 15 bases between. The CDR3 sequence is CSGSGWGADTQYF. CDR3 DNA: TGCAGCGGAAGCGGTTGGGGGGCAGATACGCAGTATTTT.

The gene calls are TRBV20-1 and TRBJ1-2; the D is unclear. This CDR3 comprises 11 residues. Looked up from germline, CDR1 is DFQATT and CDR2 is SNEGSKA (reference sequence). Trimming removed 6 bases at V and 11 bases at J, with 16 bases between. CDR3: CSAKGVIEYTF. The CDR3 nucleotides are TGCAGTGCCAAAGGTGTGATTGAGTACACCTTC.

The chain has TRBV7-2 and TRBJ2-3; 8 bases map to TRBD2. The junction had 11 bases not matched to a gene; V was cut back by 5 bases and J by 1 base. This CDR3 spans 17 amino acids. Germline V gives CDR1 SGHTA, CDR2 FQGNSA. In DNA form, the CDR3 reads TGTGCCAGCAGCGATAAACCAGCGGGGGACCGCACAGATACGCAGTATTTT. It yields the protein CASSDKPAGDRTDTQYF.

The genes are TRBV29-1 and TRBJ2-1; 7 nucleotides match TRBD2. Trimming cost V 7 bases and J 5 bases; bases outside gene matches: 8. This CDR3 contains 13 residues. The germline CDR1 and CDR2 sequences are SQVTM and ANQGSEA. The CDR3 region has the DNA TGCAGCGGGGTCCGTCGGGGGGACAATGAGCAGTTCTTC. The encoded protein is CSGVRRGDNEQFF.

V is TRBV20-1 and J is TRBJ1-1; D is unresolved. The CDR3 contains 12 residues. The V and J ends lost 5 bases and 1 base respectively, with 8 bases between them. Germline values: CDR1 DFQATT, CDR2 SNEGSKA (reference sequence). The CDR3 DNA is TGCAGTGCTTCCGATAAGAACACTGAAGCTTTCTTT. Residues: CSASDKNTEAFF.

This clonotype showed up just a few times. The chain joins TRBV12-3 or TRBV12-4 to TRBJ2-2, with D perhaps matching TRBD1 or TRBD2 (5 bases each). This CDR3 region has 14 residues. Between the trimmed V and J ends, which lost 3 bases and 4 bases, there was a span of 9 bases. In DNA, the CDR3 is TGTGCCAGCAGTTTCCGGGACGTCACCGGGGAGCTGTTTTTT. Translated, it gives CASSFRDVTGELFF.

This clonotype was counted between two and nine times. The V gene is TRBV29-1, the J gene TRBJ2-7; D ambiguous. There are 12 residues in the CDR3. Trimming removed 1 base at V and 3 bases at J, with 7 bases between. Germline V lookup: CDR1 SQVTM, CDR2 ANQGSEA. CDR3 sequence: CSVEGSDYEQYF. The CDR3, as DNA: TGCAGCGTTGAAGGGTCGGACTACGAGCAGTACTTC.

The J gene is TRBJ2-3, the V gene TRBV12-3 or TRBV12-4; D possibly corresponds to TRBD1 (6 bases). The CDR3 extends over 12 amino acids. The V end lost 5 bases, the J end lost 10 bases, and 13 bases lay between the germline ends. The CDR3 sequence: CASSTRQGSQYF. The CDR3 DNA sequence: TGTGCCAGCAGTACTCGGCAGGGGTCGCAGTATTTT.